The 8 T cell receptor beta chains below come from one sample, sequenced in a study of T cell responses to AZD1222 COVID-19 vaccine (dated by TCRdb to about 2021). Per the publication, the time point label means: baseline before first vaccination. The library came from the immunoSEQ multiplex PCR assay. TCRdb obtained this table from immuneACCESS and retained in-frame rearrangements with V and J assigned. These tables miss some clones; where compared with another copy, unresolved V genes account for less than half of the shortfall, and the remainder is unexplained. The sample table contains 150,000 or so clones; only one count was recorded for approximately 90% of them. Around 1.3% of the sample comes from the top ten. Sequences were derived from peripheral blood, sampled on day 0 of AZD1222 vaccination. These receptors originate from an adult in good health.

The rearrangement links TRBV3-1 (or the pseudogene TRBV3-2) to TRBJ2-6; 9 bases align to TRBD1. Germline V CDR1 and CDR2: LGHDT, YNNKEL (reference sequence). V shed 4 bases, J shed 0 bases, and the junction held 10 bases outside the gene matches. The CDR3 is 19 amino acids. The CDR3 DNA is TGTGCCAGCAGCCCGCTACAGGGGGCAGAGACCTCTGGGGCCAACGTCCTGACTTTC. Protein product: CASSPLQGAETSGANVLTF.

The table lists this clone with a count of one. The chain employs TRBV6-2 or TRBV6-3 and TRBJ2-1; 8 nucleotides align to TRBD2. The CDR3 spans 13 residues. V gave up 6 bases and J gave up 6 bases; unmatched junction bases: 4. Germline loops: CDR1 MNHEY, CDR2 SVGEGT. CDR3 nucleotides: TGTGCCAGCAGCACTGGGACTAGCAATGAGCAGTTCTTC. Protein: CASSTGTSNEQFF.

The J gene is TRBJ2-3, the V gene TRBV7-9; TRBD1 matches 8 bases. CDR3 length: 17 residues. Germline CDR1 SEHNR, CDR2 FQNEAQ (reference sequence). The junction had 17 bases not matched to a gene; V was cut back by 5 bases and J by 7 bases. The CDR3 loop is CASSILLGGTGGYTQYF. The CDR3 DNA sequence: TGTGCCAGCAGCATCCTCTTAGGGGGAACAGGGGGTTATACGCAGTATTTT.

This clone was seen just once. J is TRBJ1-5 and V is TRBV6-5; 7 positions agree with TRBD1. CDR3 length: 14 residues. Germline loops: CDR1 MNHEY, CDR2 SVGAGI. J gave up 2 bases and V 2 bases, and 0 bases lay outside the gene matches. CDR3 nucleotides: TGTGCCAGCAGTTACGACAGGGGCAATCAGCCCCAGCATTTT. Protein: CASSYDRGNQPQHF.

The V call is TRBV28, the J call TRBJ2-7; tentatively, D is TRBD1 or TRBD2 (6 bases each). CDR3 length: 15 residues. Looked up from germline, CDR1 is MDHEN and CDR2 is SYDVKM. Trimming pared 3 bases from V and 4 bases from J, leaving 16 bases between. CDR3 sequence (DNA): TGTGCCAGCAGTTTGGGGGGCAGAAGCTTGTACGAGCAGTACTTC. It translates to CASSLGGRSLYEQYF.

This clone was recorded once. The rearrangement links TRBV3-1 (or the pseudogene TRBV3-2) to TRBJ2-5; D could derive from TRBD1 or TRBD2 (5 bases each). The CDR3 totals 15 residues. Germline values: CDR1 LGHDT, CDR2 YNNKEL (reference sequence). Trimming stripped 8 bases from V and 0 bases from J, with 16 bases between. CDR3 DNA sequence: TGTGCCAGCTCTCCCCCGGGGCTCCACCAAGAGACCCAGTACTTC. Translated: CASSPPGLHQETQYF.

V gene TRBV28 combines with J gene TRBJ1-4; D is undetermined. The CDR3 length is 14 residues. V was shortened by 4 bases and J by 4 bases, with 10 bases between the two germline ends. Per the germline V gene, CDR1 is MDHEN and CDR2 is SYDVKM. This CDR3 is CASSSRWGNEKLFF. DNA for the CDR3: TGTGCCAGCAGTTCGCGGTGGGGTAATGAAAAACTGTTTTTT.

The chain uses TRBV28 and TRBJ2-5; a possible D gene is TRBD2 (5 bases). Trimming pared 4 bases from V and 10 bases from J, leaving 10 bases between. In germline, CDR1 is MDHEN, CDR2 SYDVKM. The CDR3 has 11 amino acids. CDR3 region: CASSSHRGQYF. In DNA, the CDR3 is TGTGCCAGCAGTTCCCACCGGGGCCAGTACTTC.